In its sample, the clone carrying this TCR beta chain was seen a few times. V dropped 8 bases and J dropped 7; count of bases not matched to a gene: 8. This CDR3 comprises 14 residues. CDR1 and CDR2 (germline): PRHDT, FYEKMQ (reference sequence). The entry originates in a study of T cells in Graves' hyperthyroidism and ophthalmopathy. Researchers amplified the TCR beta CDR3 regions from RNA transcripts. The HTBI set primed first-round TCR CDR3 RT-PCR. TCRdb reanalysed the multiplex PCR reads using MiXCR and keeps one entry per CDR3 protein. The table shows 640,000 or so distinct CDR3 sequences, with roughly 14% occurring only once.

The V and J genes are TRBV13 and TRBJ2-2, with TRBD2 identical over 9 bases. The clonotype comes from a woman aged 40-49 years with Graves' ophthalmopathy. Sequences were obtained from blood. The chain's CDR3 is CASDLAGAGGELFF. CDR3 bases: TGTGCCAGCGACTTAGCGGGAGCAGGCGGGGAGCTGTTTTTT.